The rows below give T cell receptor beta chains drawn from one sample of a study of OX40 agonist ivuxolimab in advanced cancers. Assay: immunoSEQ multiplex PCR; the TCRdb copy retains only in-frame clones and omits some. This sample has tens of thousands of clones, with 94% found just once. The sample here was CD4+ or CD8+ T cells sorted from blood, taken in a trial of the OX40 agonist ivuxolimab. The origin of the receptors is an adult with an advanced solid tumor such as melanoma, head and neck, liver or kidney cancer. CDR3s include the opening cysteine and the closing phenylalanine or tryptophan. A D gene is named only where the DNA matches it firmly. The listing skips clone size in some rows; elsewhere it reads once, few, many or a size class.

TRBD2 TRBJ2-3 NA TRBV7-6 CASSSGTRPADTQYF TGTGCCAGCAGCTCCGGGACTAGACCAGCAGATACGCAGTATTTT
NA TRBJ2-1 NA TRBV5-4 CASSHGLPTYNEQFF TGTGCCAGCAGCCATGGACTACCTACCTACAATGAGCAGTTCTTC
NA TRBJ2-4 NA TRBV12-2 CASRPSSERETPAKNIQYF TGTGCAAGTCGCCCCTCATCGGAGCGGGAGACCCCGGCCAAAAACATTCAGTACTTC
NA TRBJ2-1 NA TRBV7-9 CASSLAINNEQFF TGTGCCAGCAGCTTGGCCATAAACAATGAGCAGTTCTTC
NA TRBJ2-1 NA TRBV6-5 CASSVYRANEQFF TGTGCCAGCAGTGTATACAGGGCCAATGAGCAGTTCTTC
NA TRBJ1-5 once TRBV28 CASSLGENRVGRNQPQHF TGTGCCAGCAGTTTGGGAGAGAACAGGGTGGGTCGCAATCAGCCCCAGCATTTT
TRBD2 TRBJ2-7 NA TRBV5-1 CASSFGTSGDYEQYF TGCGCCAGCAGCTTCGGGACTAGCGGAGATTACGAGCAGTACTTC
NA TRBJ1-2 NA TRBV28 CASSFLGGVDFNYGYTF TGTGCCAGCAGTTTTCTTGGGGGCGTGGATTTTAACTATGGCTACACCTTC
NA TRBJ2-7 NA TRBV21-1 CASSPRPGPWRYEQYF TGTGCCAGCAGCCCTCGACCGGGACCTTGGAGGTACGAGCAGTACTTC
NA TRBJ1-5 NA TRBV9 CASSVGSRTDQPQHF TGTGCCAGCAGCGTAGGTAGTAGGACAGATCAGCCCCAGCATTTT
TRBD2 TRBJ2-5 NA TRBV5-6 CASSLAREIIQETQYF TGTGCCAGCAGCTTGGCGCGGGAGATTATCCAAGAGACCCAGTACTTC
TRBD2 TRBJ2-2 NA TRBV27 CASSALASGRATGELFF TGTGCCAGCAGTGCCTTAGCTAGCGGGAGGGCCACCGGGGAGCTGTTTTTT
NA TRBJ2-7 NA TRBV11-3 CASSFRPGGEQYF TGTGCCAGCAGCTTTCGGCCGGGCGGGGAGCAGTACTTC
NA TRBJ2-7 NA TRBV28 CASSFGGRIYEQYF TGTGCCAGCAGTTTCGGGGGGCGGATTTACGAGCAGTACTTC
NA TRBJ2-3 once TRBV5-1 CASSSPEGRGRDTQYF TGCGCCAGCAGCAGCCCTGAGGGGCGCGGACGCGATACGCAGTATTTT
NA TRBJ2-1 NA TRBV4-2 CASSPPSWREDHNEQFF TGTGCCAGCAGCCCCCCCTCCTGGCGGGAAGATCACAATGAGCAGTTCTTC
NA TRBJ1-5 NA TRBV7-2 CASSPLGLGNQPQHF TGTGCCAGCAGCCCCCTTGGATTGGGCAATCAGCCCCAGCATTTT
NA TRBJ1-1 few TRBV20-1 CSARLAVRAFF TGCAGTGCTAGACTCGCCGTCCGGGCTTTCTTT
NA TRBJ1-1 NA TRBV19 CASSISAMNTEAFF TGTGCCAGTAGTATATCAGCGATGAACACTGAAGCTTTCTTT
TRBD1 TRBJ2-2 NA TRBV11-3 CASSLGLGQGNTGELFF TGTGCCAGCAGCTTAGGACTGGGACAGGGGAACACCGGGGAGCTGTTTTTT
NA TRBJ1-1 once TRBV13 CASSLGLGAGITEAFF TGTGCCAGCAGCTTAGGCCTCGGGGCAGGTATTACTGAAGCTTTCTTT
TRBD1 TRBJ2-5 NA TRBV5-4 CASSLVGQGAETQYF TGTGCCAGCAGCTTGGTGGGACAGGGGGCAGAGACCCAGTACTTC
NA TRBJ2-7 NA TRBV27 CASSPLVPGGVQYF TGTGCCAGCAGTCCCCTAGTCCCGGGTGGAGTGCAGTACTTC
TRBD1 TRBJ2-2 NA TRBV6-5 CASSYSAGGSTGELFF TGTGCCAGCAGTTACTCGGCAGGGGGCTCGACCGGGGAGCTGTTTTTT
TRBD2 TRBJ2-1 once TRBV27 CASSLSGLAGVIEQFF TGTGCCAGCAGTTTGAGTGGACTAGCGGGAGTTATCGAGCAGTTCTTC
NA TRBJ2-4 NA TRBV21-1 CARGQVSKNIQYF TGTGCCAGAGGACAGGTATCCAAAAACATTCAGTACTTC
NA TRBJ2-5 NA TRBV5-1 CASSLAGITETQYF TGCGCCAGCAGCTTGGCTGGGATTACGGAGACCCAGTACTTC
NA TRBJ1-2 NA TRBV6-5 CASSYGTGEVNYGYTF TGTGCCAGCAGTTACGGGACGGGAGAGGTGAACTATGGCTACACCTTC
NA TRBJ2-7 few TRBV29-1 CSVEVTRNLRGVYEQYF TGCAGCGTTGAAGTGACCCGAAATCTTAGAGGAGTCTACGAGCAGTACTTC
NA TRBJ2-1 NA TRBV28 CASSLLLEGQFF TGTGCCAGCAGTTTACTTTTGGAGGGTCAGTTCTTC
NA TRBJ2-1 NA TRBV5-3 CARRYCLRKRNNEQFF TGTGCCAGAAGATACTGCTTAAGGAAAAGGAACAATGAGCAGTTCTTC
NA TRBJ2-5 NA TRBV7-6 CTSSWTEETQYF TGTACCAGCAGCTGGACAGAAGAGACCCAGTACTTC
NA TRBJ2-7 NA TRBV30 CAWSADDLYEQYF TGTGCCTGGAGTGCTGACGACCTCTACGAGCAGTACTTC
NA TRBJ2-2 NA TRBV27 CASIHGSLTGELFF TGTGCCAGCATCCACGGGAGTTTAACCGGGGAGCTGTTTTTT
TRBD1 TRBJ2-3 NA TRBV4-3 CASSQTHGDRPLRDTQYF TGCGCCAGCAGCCAAACCCATGGGGACAGGCCACTACGAGATACGCAGTATTTT
NA TRBJ1-3 NA TRBV28 CASSQGQGNTIYF TGTGCCAGCAGCCAAGGACAGGGAAACACCATATATTTT
NA TRBJ1-2 once TRBV5-1 CASSLWGQTNYGYTF TGCGCCAGCAGCTTGTGGGGACAAACTAACTATGGCTACACCTTC
TRBD2 TRBJ2-1 NA TRBV27 CASSLGGPSVNEQFF TGTGCCAGCAGTCTGGGAGGGCCTAGCGTGAATGAGCAGTTCTTC
NA TRBJ1-2 NA TRBV7-2 CASSLTGVGVNYGYTF TGTGCCAGCAGCTTAACGGGGGTGGGAGTTAACTATGGCTACACCTTC
TRBD1 TRBJ2-3 NA TRBV9 CASSVTGGVDTQYF TGTGCCAGCAGCGTAACAGGGGGCGTAGATACGCAGTATTTT
NA TRBJ2-1 NA TRBV4-1 CASSQGFGESYNEQFF TGCGCCAGCAGCCAAGGCTTCGGGGAATCCTACAATGAGCAGTTCTTC
TRBD1 TRBJ1-1 NA TRBV28 CASSRPGQGFPEAFF TGTGCCAGCAGTCGGCCGGGACAGGGTTTTCCTGAAGCTTTCTTT
TRBD1 TRBJ2-1 NA TRBV5-1 CASSLWAGGDEQFF TGCGCCAGCAGCTTGTGGGCAGGGGGCGATGAGCAGTTCTTC
NA TRBJ1-6 NA TRBV6-5 CASSYSPSSYNSPLHF TGTGCCAGCAGTTACTCACCGAGCTCCTATAATTCACCCCTCCACTTT
NA TRBJ2-7 NA TRBV7-8 CASSRSGTVPYEQYF TGTGCCAGCAGCCGTTCTGGGACGGTTCCCTACGAGCAGTACTTC
NA TRBJ2-3 NA TRBV9 CASSVGGADTQYF TGTGCCAGCAGCGTAGGGGGGGCAGATACGCAGTATTTT
NA TRBJ2-7 NA TRBV13 CASSLDGSYYEQYF TGTGCCAGCAGCTTAGATGGCAGTTACTACGAGCAGTACTTC